Here is one T cell receptor beta chain with its context. Its cognate antigen has yet to be identified. The input lacks base qualities; no much larger clone sits a single base away. The receptor library was made with 5' RACE. Sequencing was performed on an Illumina HiSeq 2000. Template switching added a universal primer binding site, and the final cDNA carried a unique molecular identifier that allowed TCR cDNA molecules to be counted accurately. First-strand cDNA for TCR alpha and beta chains was synthesized from specific primers in the conserved constant-segment region. Each cDNA library was double barcoded, with a SMART-Mk sample barcode plus Illumina barcodes, to control for contamination. Two successive PCR steps introduced TruSeq adapter sequences along with Illumina sample barcodes. The Illumina HiSeq platform was used with custom primers to sequence TCR alpha and beta cDNA libraries. From the authors' description of their analysis: MiGEC processed the raw reads to extract unique molecular identifiers, while MiXCR was used to determine the CDR3 positions. Recombination models were inferred per individual with the repgenHMM and IGoR tools using an EM algorithm. The tcR package in R was used for shared clonotype analysis, with sharing normalized by the product of cloneset sizes. To study raw recombination free of thymic and clonal selection effects, out-of-frame nonproductive sequences were analyzed. TCRdb ran its own pipeline on the public reads, namely fastp trimming at Q25 and MiXCR clone calling, and kept in-frame beta chains. Each record represents a unique CDR3 protein, reported with the most common genes and DNA among its rows. The V and J calls were not made by the authors but by TCRdb's processing. The sample contains more than 600,000 distinct CDR3 sequences, about 20% of them found a single time. Together, the top ten hold 10% to 15% of the sample.

These data come from a study of identical twins (dated by TCRdb to the mid-2010s). Study-wide context: TCR alpha and beta repertoires from monozygotic twins, unrelated adults of various ages and cord blood were deep-sequenced to test whether fetal clonotypes persist. Replicate twin experiments were performed at different times using different library preparation protocols to rule out contamination.

The germline V gene (reference sequence) provides CDR1 SEHNR and CDR2 FQNEAQ. Taken from cysteine to phenylalanine, the CDR3 has 16 residues. Here the CDR3 DNA is all that survives: 48 bases in frame from base 1. The V end loses 5 bases and the J end loses 4 bases, and a stretch of 18 bases separates them. What the research found in general, with its limitations: Fewer insertions were carried by abundant cord blood beta clonotypes; a weaker similar trend was observed in young adult naive repertoires, while no such trend was observed in memory repertoires. Because the same donors could not be followed over many years, conclusions were based on cross-sectional statistical analysis. Recombination models systematically underestimated out-of-frame TCR alpha sharing in monozygotic twins but agreed with sharing between unrelated individuals. Out-of-frame TCR alpha sequences shared between twins showed an excess of low generation-probability sequences compared with coincidental sharing between unrelated individuals. In beta out-of-frame sequences, excess twin sharing was weaker, because having fewer shared sequences lowered the signal-to-noise ratio. Invariant T cells such as MAIT and iNKT could partly confound zero-insertion analyses, although diverse VJ usage argued against such confounding for most clonotypes.

Every donor in the study was a healthy Caucasian. Three pairs of female monozygotic twins, all aged 18 to 29 years, were included in the twin cohort. Peripheral blood mononuclear cells were the source from which RNA for the TCR libraries was isolated. Another study also made use of these data, one on T cells expressing NK-cell markers. As described in the second report: Three sorted T-cell subsets (CD3+CD56+NKG2C+, CD3+CD56+NKG2C- and CD3+CD56-NKG2C+) from several donors had their TCR beta-chain repertoires profiled. Of the eight sequenced donors, seven were found to be HCMV-seropositive and one was found to be HCMV-seronegative. To restrict sorting to alphabetaTCR-expressing T cells, an anti-gammadeltaTCR antibody was added in several experiments. For several donors, the dominant CD3+CD56+NKG2C+ clonotypes were among the top 10 CD8+ clonotypes and accounted for about 1.0-8% of CD8+ T cells. Those dominant clonotypes were again the most abundant among CD3+CD56-NKG2C+ cells in a few donors, at about 25-60.1%. Whether the expanded NKG2C-expressing T cell clones were specific for HCMV antigens remained unclear. The study sequenced eight donors, all healthy volunteers chosen at random: three men and five women. HCMV-specific IgG was detected in serum with a commercial ELISA kit to determine HCMV serostatus. Bulk peripheral blood T-cell repertoires were additionally sequenced from unsorted PBMC for six donors. Reads were demultiplexed and grouped by UMI with MIGEC, and clonotypes were assembled and quantified with MiTCR. To remove erroneous sequences, TCR cDNA sequences were retained only when supported by two or more reads. Downstream repertoire analysis used the tcR package, and clonotypes were matched across fractions by CDR3 nucleotide sequence plus V segment. VDJmatch was used to annotate antigen specificity against VDJdb, with one amino acid substitution in CDR3 permitted.

The receptor comes from a young woman in good health. The sample consisted of PBMCs. This sequence uses TRBV7-9 and TRBJ2-1; the D gene cannot be named for sure. CDR3 region: CASSLRTEPKYNEQFF. The sequenced DNA: TGTGCCAGCAGCCTCCGGACGGAGCCCAAATACAATGAGCAGTTCTTC.